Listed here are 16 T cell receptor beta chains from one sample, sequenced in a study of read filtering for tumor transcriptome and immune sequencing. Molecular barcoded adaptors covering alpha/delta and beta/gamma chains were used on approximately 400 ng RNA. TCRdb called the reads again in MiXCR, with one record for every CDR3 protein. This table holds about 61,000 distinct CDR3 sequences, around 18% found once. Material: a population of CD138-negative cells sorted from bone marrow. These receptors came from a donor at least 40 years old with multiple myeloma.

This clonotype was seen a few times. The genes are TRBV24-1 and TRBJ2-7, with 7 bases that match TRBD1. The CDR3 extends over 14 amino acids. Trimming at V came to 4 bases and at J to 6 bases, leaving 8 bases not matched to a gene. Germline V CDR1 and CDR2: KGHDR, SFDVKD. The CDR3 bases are TGTGCCACCAGTGACACCGGGGCAGGGGGCGAGCAGTACTTC. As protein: CATSDTGAGGEQYF.

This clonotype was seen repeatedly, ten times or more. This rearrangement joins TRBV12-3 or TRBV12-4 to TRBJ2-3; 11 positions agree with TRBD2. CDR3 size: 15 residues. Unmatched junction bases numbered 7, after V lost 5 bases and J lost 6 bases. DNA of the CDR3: TGTGCCAGCAGTCCCCGGACTAGCGGGCTGGATACGCAGTATTTT. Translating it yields CASSPRTSGLDTQYF.

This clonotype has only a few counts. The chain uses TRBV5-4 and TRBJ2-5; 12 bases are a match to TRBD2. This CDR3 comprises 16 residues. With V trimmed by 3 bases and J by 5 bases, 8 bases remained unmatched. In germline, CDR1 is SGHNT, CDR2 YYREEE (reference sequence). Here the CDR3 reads CASSSETSGSLETQYF. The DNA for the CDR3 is TGTGCCAGCAGCTCCGAGACTAGCGGGAGTCTGGAGACCCAGTACTTC.

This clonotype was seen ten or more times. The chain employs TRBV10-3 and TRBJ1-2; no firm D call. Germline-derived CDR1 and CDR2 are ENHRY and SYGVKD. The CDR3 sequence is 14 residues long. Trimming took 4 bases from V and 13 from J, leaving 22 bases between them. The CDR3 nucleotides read TGTGCCATCAGTGGGGGAACGCGCCTGGGCCTAAGCACCTTC. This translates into CAISGGTRLGLSTF.

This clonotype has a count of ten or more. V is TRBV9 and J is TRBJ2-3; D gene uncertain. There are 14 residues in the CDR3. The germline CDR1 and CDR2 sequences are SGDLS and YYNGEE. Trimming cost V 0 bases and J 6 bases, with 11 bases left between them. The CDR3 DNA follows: TGTGCCAGCAGCGTAGTGGCGTGGGATGATACGCAGTATTTT. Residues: CASSVVAWDDTQYF.

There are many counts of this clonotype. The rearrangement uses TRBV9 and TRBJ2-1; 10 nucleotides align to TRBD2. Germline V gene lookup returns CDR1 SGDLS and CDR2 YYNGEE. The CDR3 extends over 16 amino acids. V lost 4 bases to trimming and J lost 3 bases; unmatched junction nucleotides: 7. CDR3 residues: CASSSSGSEDYNEQFF. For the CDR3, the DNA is TGTGCCAGCAGCTCTAGCGGGAGTGAGGACTACAATGAGCAGTTCTTC.

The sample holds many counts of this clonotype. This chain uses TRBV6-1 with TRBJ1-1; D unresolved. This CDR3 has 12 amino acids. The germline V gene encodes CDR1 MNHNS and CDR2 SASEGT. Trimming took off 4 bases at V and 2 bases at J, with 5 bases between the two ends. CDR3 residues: CASSAYNTEAFF. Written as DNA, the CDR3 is TGTGCCAGCAGTGCCTACAACACTGAAGCTTTCTTT.

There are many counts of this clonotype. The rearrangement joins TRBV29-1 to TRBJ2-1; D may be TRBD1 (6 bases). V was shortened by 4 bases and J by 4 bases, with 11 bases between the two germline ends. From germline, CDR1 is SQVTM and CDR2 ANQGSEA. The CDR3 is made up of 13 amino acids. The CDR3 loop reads CSVGTAKYNEQFF. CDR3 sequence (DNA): TGCAGCGTTGGGACAGCTAAATACAATGAGCAGTTCTTC.

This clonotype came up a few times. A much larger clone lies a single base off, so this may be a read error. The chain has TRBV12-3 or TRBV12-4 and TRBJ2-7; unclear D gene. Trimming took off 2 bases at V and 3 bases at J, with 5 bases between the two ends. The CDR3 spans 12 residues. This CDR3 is CASSLLGYEQYF. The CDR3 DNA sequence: TGTGCCAGCAGTTTACTGGGCTACGAGCAGTACTTC.

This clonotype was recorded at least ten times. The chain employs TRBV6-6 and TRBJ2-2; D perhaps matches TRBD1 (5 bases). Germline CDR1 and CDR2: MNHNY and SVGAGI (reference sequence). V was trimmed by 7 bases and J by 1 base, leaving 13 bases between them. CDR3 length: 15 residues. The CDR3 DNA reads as TGTGCCAGCATCGAGGACACCTTGAACACCGGGGAGCTGTTTTTT. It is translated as CASIEDTLNTGELFF.

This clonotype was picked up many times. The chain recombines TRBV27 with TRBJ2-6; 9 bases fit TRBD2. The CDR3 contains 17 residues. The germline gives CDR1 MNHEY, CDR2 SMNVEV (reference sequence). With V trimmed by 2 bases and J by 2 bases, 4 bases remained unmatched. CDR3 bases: TGTGCCAGCAGTTTAGCCCGACTAGCGGCTGGGGCCAACGTCCTGACTTTC. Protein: CASSLARLAAGANVLTF.

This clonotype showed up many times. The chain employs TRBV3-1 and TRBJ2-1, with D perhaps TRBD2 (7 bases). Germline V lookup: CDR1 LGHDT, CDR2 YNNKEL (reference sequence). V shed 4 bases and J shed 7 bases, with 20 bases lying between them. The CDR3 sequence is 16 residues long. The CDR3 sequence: CASSLLSEGGGNEQFF. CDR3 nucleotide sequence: TGTGCCAGCAGCCTCCTTAGCGAGGGAGGGGGTAATGAGCAGTTCTTC.

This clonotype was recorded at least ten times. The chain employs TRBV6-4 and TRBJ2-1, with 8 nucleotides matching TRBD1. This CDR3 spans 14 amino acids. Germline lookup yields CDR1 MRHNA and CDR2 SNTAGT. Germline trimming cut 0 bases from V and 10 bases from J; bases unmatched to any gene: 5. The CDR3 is CASSDSGTGTEQFF. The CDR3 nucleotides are TGTGCCAGCAGTGACTCTGGGACAGGCACCGAGCAGTTCTTC.

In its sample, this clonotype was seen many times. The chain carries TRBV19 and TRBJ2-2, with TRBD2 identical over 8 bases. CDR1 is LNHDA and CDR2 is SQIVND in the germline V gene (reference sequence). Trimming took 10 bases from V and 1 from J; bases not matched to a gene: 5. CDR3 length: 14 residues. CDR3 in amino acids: CAIRAGENTGELFF. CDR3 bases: TGTGCCATCCGAGCGGGGGAGAACACCGGGGAGCTGTTTTTT.

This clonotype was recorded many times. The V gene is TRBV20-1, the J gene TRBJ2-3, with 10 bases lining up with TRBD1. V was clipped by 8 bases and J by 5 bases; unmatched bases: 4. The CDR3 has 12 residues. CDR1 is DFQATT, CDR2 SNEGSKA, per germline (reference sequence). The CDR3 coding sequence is TGCAGTCCAGGACAGGGGGGAGATACGCAGTATTTT. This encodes CSPGQGGDTQYF.

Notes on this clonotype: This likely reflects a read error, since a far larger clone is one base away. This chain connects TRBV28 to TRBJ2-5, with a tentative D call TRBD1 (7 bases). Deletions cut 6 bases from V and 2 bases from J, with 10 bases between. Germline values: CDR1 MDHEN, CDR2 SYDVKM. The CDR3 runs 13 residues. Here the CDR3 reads CASSGGQQETQYF. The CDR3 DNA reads TGTGCCAGCAGCGGGGGACAGCAAGAGACCCAGTACTTC.